Below, 7 T cell receptor beta chains from the same sample are listed, as sequenced in a study of CD8 T cells in ankylosing spondylitis. TCRdb passed the 5' RACE reads through MiXCR, listing each CDR3 protein once. The repertoire has nearly 350,000 distinct CDR3 sequences, 14% to 15% of them found once; the top ten carry roughly 0.99%. The sequencing input was blood, either unsorted or a sorted T cell fraction (not recorded which). These receptors all come from a male donor with ankylosing spondylitis or in good health (not recorded which).

This clonotype came up many times. The chain employs TRBV12-3 or TRBV12-4 and TRBJ1-5; D call uncertain. Deletions cut 1 base from V and 6 bases from J, with 13 bases between. This CDR3 has 15 amino acids. This CDR3 is CASSLGRSGGQPQHF. CDR3 nucleotides: TGTGCCAGCAGTTTAGGTCGCTCAGGTGGTCAGCCCCAGCATTTT.

The rearrangement links TRBV7-9 to TRBJ1-4; a possible D gene is TRBD1 (6 bases). The CDR3 is made up of 14 amino acids. V was trimmed by 5 bases and J by 6 bases, leaving 13 bases between them. The germline V gene has CDR1 SEHNR and CDR2 FQNEAQ (reference sequence). Written as DNA, the CDR3 is TGTGCCAGCAGCACCGACAGGAGCGATGAAAAACTGTTTTTT. Translation: CASSTDRSDEKLFF.

This clonotype has a handful of counts. The DNA for the CDR3 is TGTGCCAGCAGCCCCGTAGGGGGGGACGGAAACACCATATATTTT. Amino acid sequence: CASSPVGGDGNTIYF. The gene calls are TRBV12-3 or TRBV12-4 and TRBJ1-3; TRBD1 might be the D (6 bases). CDR3 length: 15 amino acids. With 6 bases removed from V and 4 bases from J, the gap between germline ends came to 16 bases.

This rearrangement joins TRBV5-6 to TRBJ2-7; no reliable D call. V lost 7 bases, J lost 6 bases, and 14 bases lay in between. The CDR3 consists of 12 residues. Germline CDR1 and CDR2: SGHDT and YYEEEE. The CDR3 DNA sequence: TGTGCCAGCCATTCCGCCTCTCTCGAGCAGTACTTC. Protein product: CASHSASLEQYF.

The rearrangement links TRBV3-1 to TRBJ2-2; 9 nucleotides line up with TRBD1. In germline, CDR1 is LGHDT, CDR2 YNNKEL (reference sequence). The CDR3 extends over 14 amino acids. V trimming: 8 bases; J trimming: 6 bases; junction bases outside the gene matches: 7. The CDR3 DNA reads as TGTGCCAGCCGATACAGGGGGCTGTCCGGGGAGCTGTTTTTT. Translated, it gives CASRYRGLSGELFF.

The chain couples TRBV12-5 to TRBJ2-3; no definite D call. From germline, CDR1 is LGHNT and CDR2 FRNRAP. Trimming shortened V by 8 bases and J by 6 bases, and 15 bases separated the two germline ends. The CDR3 is made up of 13 amino acids. The CDR3, as DNA: TGTGCTAGTTTTCCACCCAACGAGGATACGCAGTATTTT. Translation: CASFPPNEDTQYF.

This clonotype occurred a few times. The chain recombines TRBV3-1 with TRBJ1-2, with D possibly matching TRBD1 (5 bases). V lost 4 bases, J lost 2 bases, and 11 bases lay in between. Germline loops: CDR1 LGHDT, CDR2 YNNKEL (reference sequence). The CDR3 sequence is 14 residues long. In nucleotides, the CDR3 is TGTGCCAGCAGCCCCGGGACTCTGAACTATGGCTACACCTTC. It yields the protein CASSPGTLNYGYTF.